The TCR beta chain under discussion was sequenced for a study of response to subunit inactivated influenza vaccine. Overall study findings and caveats: Few new T cells, the authors suggested, are recruited by each seasonal influenza vaccination.

Via MiXCR, TCRdb re-called the RT-PCR reads, giving one row per CDR3 protein. Of around 190,000 distinct CDR3 sequences listed, approximately 14% were seen once; the top ten hold about 25%. The CDR3 is 14 amino acids. CDR1 and CDR2 from the germline V gene are SGHRS and YFSETQ. The V gene lost 4 bases and the J gene lost 2 bases, with 13 bases spanning the gap. As regards this clonotype: Its antigen is unknown.

The chain combines TRBV5-1 with TRBJ2-7; D gene unclear. The receptor was isolated from a man in his forties or fifties who received an inactivated influenza vaccine. Sequencing was performed on CD8+ T cells sorted from PBMCs, taken roughly 5 days after vaccination. CDR3 nucleotide sequence: TGCGCCAGCAGCACAGCCTCCAAGGCCTACGAGCAGTACTTC. As protein: CASSTASKAYEQYF.